Below, 6 T cell receptor beta chains from the same sample are listed, as sequenced in a study of T-cell reconstitution after alpha-beta-depleted transplantation in children. Library preparation (for TCRbeta) was performed with unique molecular identifiers. From the PCR reads, TCRdb called clonotypes with MiXCR, one entry per CDR3 protein. The sample carries roughly 82,000 distinct CDR3 sequences, roughly an eighth recorded once. The sample was PBMCs, mostly from graft donor cells, taken 180 days after TCRalphabeta/CD19-depleted stem cell transplant. These receptor sequences come from a male patient aged 2-15 years who had a stem cell transplant for acute lymphoblastic leukemia, so the T cells may come from the graft donor.

This clonotype was seen a few times. The V gene is TRBV20-1, the J gene TRBJ2-3; D possibly corresponds to TRBD1 (6 bases). Looked up from germline, CDR1 is DFQATT and CDR2 is SNEGSKA (reference sequence). Between the trimmed V and J ends, which lost 0 bases and 6 bases, there was a span of 13 bases. CDR3 size: 14 residues. The DNA of the CDR3 is TGCAGTGCTAGAGATGTGGACAGAGACGATACGCAGTATTTT. Translation gives CSARDVDRDDTQYF.

This clonotype has a handful of counts. The gene calls are TRBV7-2 and TRBJ2-7, with TRBD1 identical over 8 bases. CDR1 and CDR2 (germline): SGHTA, FQGNSA. The CDR3 has 13 residues. The ends lost 5 bases at V and 5 bases at J; junction bases unmatched: 5. The CDR3 DNA sequence: TGTGCCAGCAGCCTGGACAGGGAGAACGAGCAGTACTTC. This gives the protein CASSLDRENEQYF.

This clonotype was observed a few times. The chain has TRBV20-1 and TRBJ1-1; TRBD1 matches at 7 bases. V trimming: 6 bases; J trimming: 4 bases; junction bases outside the gene matches: 5. This CDR3 has 12 residues. Germline CDR1 DFQATT, CDR2 SNEGSKA (reference sequence). CDR3 amino acids: CSAKTGFTEAFF. The CDR3 bases are TGCAGTGCCAAGACAGGGTTCACTGAAGCTTTCTTT.

The table lists this clonotype with a few counts. The V call is TRBV10-3, the J call TRBJ2-7; the match to TRBD2 covers 8 bases. J lost 0 bases, V lost 4 bases, and 8 bases had no gene match. The CDR3 runs to 16 residues. Germline loops: CDR1 ENHRY, CDR2 SYGVKD. The CDR3 bases are TGTGCCATCAGTGGAGGGCTAGCGGGTAGCTCCTACGAGCAGTACTTC. Translated: CAISGGLAGSSYEQYF.

In this sample, this clonotype turned up many times. The chain combines TRBV10-3 with TRBJ1-2, with D unresolved. Looked up from germline, CDR1 is ENHRY and CDR2 is SYGVKD. The CDR3 is 13 residues long. V gave up 7 bases and J gave up 8 bases, with 17 bases separating them. CDR3 nucleotides: TGTGCCATCAATCGGGATCTCTCTTTGGGCTACACCTTC. Its translation: CAINRDLSLGYTF.

Points on this clonotype: This CDR3 fails to terminate in the conserved phenylalanine or tryptophan, so it likely reflects a read error. This chain uses TRBV6-5 with TRBJ2-7; tentative D call: TRBD2 (6 bases). V lost 0 bases, J lost 6 bases, and 12 bases lay in between. The CDR3 totals 14 residues. Per germline, CDR1 MNHEY and CDR2 SVGAGI. The CDR3 region is CASSYSDARGEQYL. CDR3 nucleotide sequence: TGTGCCAGCAGTTACTCGGACGCGCGGGGCGAGCAGTACTTG.